A selection of T cell receptor beta chains follows, all from one sample in a study of T cells in Graves' hyperthyroidism and ophthalmopathy. TCRdb itself ran the multiplex PCR reads through MiXCR, one entry per CDR3 protein. The data show 550,000 to 700,000 distinct CDR3 sequences, around 42% seen once. The sample consisted of peripheral blood or thyroid tissue (not recorded which). The receptors originated from an adult woman with Graves' disease, either hyperthyroidism or ophthalmopathy (not recorded which). Both conserved end residues are part of each CDR3. The D gene is left open where the match is weak. A clone size is listed for some rows: how often the clone was seen (once, few, many), or a class if it is expanded.

d_gene	j_gene	v_gene	abundance	CDR3nt	CDR3aa
NA	TRBJ2-5	TRBV20-1	once	TGCAGTGCTAGACTTGGGAGTGTAGAGACCCAGTACTTC	CSARLGSVETQYF
TRBD2	TRBJ2-2	TRBV5-1	many	TGCGCCAGCAGCTCGGTAGGACTAGTTTCAGGAGGGGAGCTGTTTTTT	CASSSVGLVSGGELFF
TRBD2	TRBJ2-3	TRBV5-6	once	TGTGCCAGCTTCCGCGGGGGGGGTTACACAGATACGCAGTATTTT	CASFRGGGYTDTQYF
TRBD1	TRBJ1-1	TRBV20-1	NA	TGCAGTGCTAGAACAGGGGGCAAAGTAGCTTTCTTT	CSARTGGKVAFF
TRBD2	TRBJ2-7	TRBV11-2	many	TGTGCCAGCAGCACGGCCCTGAGCTGGGGGGGGAGCTACGAGCAGTACTTC	CASSTALSWGGSYEQYF
NA	TRBJ1-1	TRBV7-2	many	TGTGCCAGCAGCTTAGGGCGTCAGAACACTGAAGCTTTCTTT	CASSLGRQNTEAFF
NA	TRBJ1-2	TRBV10-2	many	TGCGCCAGCAGTATTCGAGCGCAATATGGCTACACCTTC	CASSIRAQYGYTF
TRBD1	TRBJ2-5	TRBV7-9	many	TGTGCCAGCAGCTTAGCGATGGGACAGCAAGAGACCCAGTACTTC	CASSLAMGQQETQYF
TRBD2	TRBJ2-5	TRBV29-1	few	TGCAGCGCCCCTGGGACTAGCGGTCAAGAGACCCAGTACTTC	CSAPGTSGQETQYF
TRBD1	TRBJ2-2	TRBV2	many	TGTGCCAGCAAAAATATCTACAGGGGGATGCCGAACACCGGGGAGCTGTTTTTT	CASKNIYRGMPNTGELFF
TRBD1	TRBJ2-7	TRBV6-9	many	TGTGCCAGCAGTTACATGACAGGGCCCTACGAGCAGTACTTC	CASSYMTGPYEQYF
TRBD1	TRBJ1-6	TRBV9	many	TGTGCCAGCAGCCCAGGGGGCTCCTATAATTCACCCCTCCACTTT	CASSPGGSYNSPLHF
TRBD1	TRBJ1-5	TRBV25-1	NA	TGTGCCAGCAGCCAAGCGGACAGGGGATTCCAGCATTTT	CASSQADRGFQHF
NA	TRBJ1-2	TRBV7-9	NA	TGTGCCAGCAGCTTGTTCGGTGAGCATGGCTACACCTTC	CASSLFGEHGYTF